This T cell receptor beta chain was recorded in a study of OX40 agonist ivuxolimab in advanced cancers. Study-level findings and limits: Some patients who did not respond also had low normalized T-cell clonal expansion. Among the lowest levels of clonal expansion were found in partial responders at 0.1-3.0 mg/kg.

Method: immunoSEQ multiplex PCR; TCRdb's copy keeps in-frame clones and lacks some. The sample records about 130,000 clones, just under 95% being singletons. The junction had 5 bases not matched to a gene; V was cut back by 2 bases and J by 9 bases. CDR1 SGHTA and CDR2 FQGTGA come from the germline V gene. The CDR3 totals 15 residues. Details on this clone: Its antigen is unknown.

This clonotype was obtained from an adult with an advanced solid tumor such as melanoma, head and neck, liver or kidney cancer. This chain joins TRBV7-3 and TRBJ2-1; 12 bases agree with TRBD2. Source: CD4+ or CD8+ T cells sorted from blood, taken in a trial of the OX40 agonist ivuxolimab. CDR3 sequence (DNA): TGTGCCAGCAGCTTACTAGCGGGAGGGCAAGGTGAGCAGTTCTTC. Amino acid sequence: CASSLLAGGQGEQFF. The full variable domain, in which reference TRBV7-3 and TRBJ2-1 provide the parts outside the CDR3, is GAGVSQTPSNKVTEKGKYVELRCDPISGHTALYWYRQSLGQGPEFLIYFQGTGAADDSGLPNDRFFAVRPEGSVSTLKIQRTERGDSAVYLCASSLLAGGQGEQFFGPGTRLTVL.